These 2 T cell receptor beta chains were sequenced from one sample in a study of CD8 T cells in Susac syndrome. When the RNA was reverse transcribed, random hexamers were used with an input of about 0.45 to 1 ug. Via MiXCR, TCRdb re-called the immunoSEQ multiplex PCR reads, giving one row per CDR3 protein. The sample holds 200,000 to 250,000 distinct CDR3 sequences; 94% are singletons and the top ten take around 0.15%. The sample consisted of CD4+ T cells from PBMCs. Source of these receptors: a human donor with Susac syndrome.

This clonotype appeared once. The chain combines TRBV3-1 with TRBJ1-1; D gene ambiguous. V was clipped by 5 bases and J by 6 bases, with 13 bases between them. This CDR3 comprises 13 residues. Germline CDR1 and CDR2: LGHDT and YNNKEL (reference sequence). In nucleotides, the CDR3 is TGTGCCAGCAGCAAACCGCCCACGGCTGAAGCTTTCTTT. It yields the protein CASSKPPTAEAFF.

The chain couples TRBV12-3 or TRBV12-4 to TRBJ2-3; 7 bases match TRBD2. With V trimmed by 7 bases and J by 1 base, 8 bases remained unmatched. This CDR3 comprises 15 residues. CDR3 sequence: CASTQRAGGTDTQYF. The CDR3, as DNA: TGTGCCAGCACCCAACGGGCGGGGGGCACAGATACGCAGTATTTT.